Shown below are 4 T cell receptor beta chains from a single sample sequenced in a study of CD8 T cells in ankylosing spondylitis. TCRdb ran MiXCR on the 5' RACE reads and lists one entry per CDR3 protein. The sample lists 250,000 or so distinct CDR3 sequences, 15% to 20% occurring once. Sequenced: blood, either unsorted or a sorted T cell fraction (not recorded which). These receptors all stem from a male donor with ankylosing spondylitis or in good health (not recorded which).

The table lists this clonotype with a few counts. J is TRBJ2-7 and V is TRBV29-1; 8 bases match TRBD2. Germline V gives CDR1 SQVTM, CDR2 ANQGSEA. The CDR3 runs to 14 residues. V trimming: 6 bases; J trimming: 3 bases; junction bases outside the gene matches: 10. The CDR3, as DNA: TGCAGCGTGGATACCGGGACTAGGGACTACGAGCAGTACTTC. It translates to CSVDTGTRDYEQYF.

The chain carries TRBV29-1 and TRBJ2-7; weak D call: TRBD2 (6 bases). This CDR3 is 14 amino acids long. Germline CDR1 is SQVTM and CDR2 is ANQGSEA. V was clipped by 3 bases and J by 3 bases, with 15 bases between them. Here the CDR3 DNA reads TGCAGCGTTGAGGTCCTCCGGGAGAGCTACGAGCAGTACTTC. Translation gives CSVEVLRESYEQYF.

This clonotype was detected ten times or more. CDR3 nucleotides: TGTGCCAGCAGTTACCGCGAAGGTAACAATGAGCAGTTCTTC. This encodes CASSYREGNNEQFF. The chain has TRBV6-5 and TRBJ2-1, with D unclear. V gave up 2 bases and J gave up 5 bases, with 10 bases separating them. This CDR3 comprises 14 residues. Germline loops: CDR1 MNHEY, CDR2 SVGAGI.

The chain employs TRBV24-1 and TRBJ2-1, with a possible D match to TRBD2 (5 bases). Germline values: CDR1 KGHDR, CDR2 SFDVKD. The CDR3 consists of 16 residues. V lost 5 bases and J lost 4, with 17 bases in between. The CDR3 here is CATSGPRGGQYNEQFF. CDR3 nucleotides: TGTGCCACCAGTGGACCCCGGGGTGGGCAGTACAATGAGCAGTTCTTC.